This TCR beta chain is drawn from a study of radiation and T cells in renal cell carcinoma. General observations from the study: In blood, top tumor clones expanded by 2 weeks, shrinking by 4.

This clone was detected a few times. Antigen: not known. Sequencing used immunoSEQ multiplex PCR; TCRdb keeps in-frame clones, though not all of them. The table has 60,000 to 65,000 clones, around 78% seen once. The time point was: blood 2 weeks post-SBRT. As to treatment: 15 Gy SBRT to primary tumor, nephrectomy 4 weeks later. The TCR was taken from a man between 60 and 75 years old with renal cell carcinoma. The material was blood, obtained from a patient whose treatment included radiotherapy and nephrectomy.

The CDR3 sequence: CASSLSGGAGTGELFF. The DNA for the CDR3 is TGTGCCAGCAGCTTGTCAGGGGGCGCGGGCACCGGGGAGCTGTTTTTT. The chain combines TRBV7-7 with TRBJ2-2; 8 positions agree with TRBD1. With V trimmed by 3 bases and J by 4 bases, 7 bases remained unmatched. Germline V gene data show CDR1 as SSHAT and CDR2 as FNYEAQ (reference sequence). The CDR3 sequence is 16 residues long. Together with reference TRBV7-7 and TRBJ2-2, the CDR3 gives the full variable domain: GAGVSQSPRYKVTKRGQDVTLRCDPISSHATLYWYQQALGQGPEFLTYFNYEAQPDKSGLPSDRFSAERPEGSISTLTIQRTEQRDSAMYRCASSLSGGAGTGELFFGEGSRLTVL.